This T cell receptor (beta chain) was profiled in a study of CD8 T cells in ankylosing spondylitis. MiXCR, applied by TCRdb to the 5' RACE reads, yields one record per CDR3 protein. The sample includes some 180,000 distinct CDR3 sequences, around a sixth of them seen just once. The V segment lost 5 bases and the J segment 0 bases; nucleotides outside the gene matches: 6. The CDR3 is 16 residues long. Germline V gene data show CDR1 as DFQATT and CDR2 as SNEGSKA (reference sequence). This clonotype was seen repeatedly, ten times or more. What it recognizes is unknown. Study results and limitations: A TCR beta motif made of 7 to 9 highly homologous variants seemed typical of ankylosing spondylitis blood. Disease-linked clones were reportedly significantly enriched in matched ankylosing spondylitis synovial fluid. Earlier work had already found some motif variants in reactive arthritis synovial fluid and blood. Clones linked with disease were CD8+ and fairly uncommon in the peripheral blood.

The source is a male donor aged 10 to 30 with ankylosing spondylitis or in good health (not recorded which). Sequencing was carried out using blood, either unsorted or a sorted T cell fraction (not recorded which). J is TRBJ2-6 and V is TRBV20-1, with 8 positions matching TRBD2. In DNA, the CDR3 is TGCAGTGCTGTAAGCGGGAGTCGCTCTGGGGCCAACGTCCTGACTTTC. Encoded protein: CSAVSGSRSGANVLTF.